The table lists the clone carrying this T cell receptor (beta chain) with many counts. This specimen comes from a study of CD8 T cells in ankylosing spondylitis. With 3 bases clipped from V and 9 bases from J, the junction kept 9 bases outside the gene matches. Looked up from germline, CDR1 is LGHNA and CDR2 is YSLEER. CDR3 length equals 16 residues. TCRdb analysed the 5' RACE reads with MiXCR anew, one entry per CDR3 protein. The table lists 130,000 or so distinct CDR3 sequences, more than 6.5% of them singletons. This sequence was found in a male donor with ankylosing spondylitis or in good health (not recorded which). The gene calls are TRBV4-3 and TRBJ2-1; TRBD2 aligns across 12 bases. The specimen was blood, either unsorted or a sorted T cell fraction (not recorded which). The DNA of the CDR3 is TGCGCCAGCAGCCACGGGACTAGCGGGCTAAGAGTTGAGCAGTTCTTC. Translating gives CASSHGTSGLRVEQFF.